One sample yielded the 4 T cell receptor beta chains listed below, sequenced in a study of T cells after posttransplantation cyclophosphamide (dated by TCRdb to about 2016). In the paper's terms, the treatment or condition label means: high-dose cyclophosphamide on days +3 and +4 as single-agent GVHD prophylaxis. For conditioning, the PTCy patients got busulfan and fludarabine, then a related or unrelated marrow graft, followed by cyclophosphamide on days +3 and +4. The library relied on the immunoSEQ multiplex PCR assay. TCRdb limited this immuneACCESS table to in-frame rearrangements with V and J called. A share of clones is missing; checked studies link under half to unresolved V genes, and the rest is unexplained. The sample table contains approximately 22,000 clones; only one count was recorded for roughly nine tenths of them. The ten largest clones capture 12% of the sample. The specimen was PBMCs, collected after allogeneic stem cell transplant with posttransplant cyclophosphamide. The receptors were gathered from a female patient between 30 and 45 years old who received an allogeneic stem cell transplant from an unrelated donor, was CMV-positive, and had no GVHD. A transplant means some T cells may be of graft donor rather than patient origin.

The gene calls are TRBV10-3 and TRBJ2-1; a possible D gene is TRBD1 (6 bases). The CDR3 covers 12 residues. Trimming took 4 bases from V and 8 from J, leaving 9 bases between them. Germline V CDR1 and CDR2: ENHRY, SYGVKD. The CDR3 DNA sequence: TGTGCCATCAGTGGACAGGTCGATGAGCAGTTCTTC. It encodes CAISGQVDEQFF.

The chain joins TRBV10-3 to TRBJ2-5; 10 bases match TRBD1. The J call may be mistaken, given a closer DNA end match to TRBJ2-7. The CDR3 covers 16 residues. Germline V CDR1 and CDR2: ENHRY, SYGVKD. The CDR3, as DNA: TGTGCCATCAGTGACTCCGGGACAGGGGTTACCTACGAGCAGTACTTC. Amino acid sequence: CAISDSGTGVTYEQYF.

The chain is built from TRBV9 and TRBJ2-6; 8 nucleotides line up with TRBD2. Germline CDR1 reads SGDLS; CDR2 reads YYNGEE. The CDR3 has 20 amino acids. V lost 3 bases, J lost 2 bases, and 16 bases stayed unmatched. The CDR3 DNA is TGTGCCAGCAGCGCGACCTTCGGGGGGGTCGGGGGGACTGGGGCCAACGTCCTGACTTTC. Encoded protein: CASSATFGGVGGTGANVLTF.

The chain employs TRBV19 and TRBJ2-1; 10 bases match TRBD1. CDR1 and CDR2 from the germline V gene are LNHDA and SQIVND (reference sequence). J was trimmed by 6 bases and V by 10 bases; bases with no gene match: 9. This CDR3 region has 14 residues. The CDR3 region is CATSDRGPGNEQFF. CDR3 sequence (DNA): TGTGCCACCTCAGACAGGGGGCCGGGCAATGAGCAGTTCTTC.